This TCR beta chain is drawn from a study of CD8 T cells in ankylosing spondylitis. Overall study findings and caveats: Within matched ankylosing spondylitis synovial fluid, disease-linked clones were reportedly significantly enriched.

Ten or more counts support this clonotype. What it binds is not known. TCRdb fed the 5' RACE reads into MiXCR, producing one record per CDR3 protein. The repertoire holds 240,000 or so distinct CDR3 sequences, with 8.6% as singletons. CDR3 length: 14 amino acids. V lost 0 bases to trimming and J lost 5 bases, with 11 bases between them. The germline gives CDR1 MGHRA, CDR2 YSYEKL. Material: blood, either unsorted or a sorted T cell fraction (not recorded which). This chain connects TRBV4-1 to TRBJ2-7; no reliable D call. The sequence came from a male donor with ankylosing spondylitis or in good health (not recorded which). The chain's CDR3 is CASSQESRQNEQYF. The CDR3 DNA is TGCGCCAGCAGCCAAGAGTCTAGGCAAAACGAGCAGTACTTC.